This passage covers 30 T cell receptor beta chains from one sample sequenced in a study of tumor and adjacent non-tumor tissue in lung cancer. The library came from three nested PCR rounds adapted from ARM-PCR protocols. TCRdb re-analysed the multiplex PCR reads in MiXCR, keeping a single row per CDR3 protein. The table includes under 85,000 distinct CDR3 sequences, just over 75% detected once. No cell sorting was done before RNA was extracted from the tissue. The normal lung tissue was taken more than 3 cm from the tumor edge. Specimen: distant non-tumor lung tissue. The receptors were sampled from a man between 70 and 80 years old with non-small cell lung cancer.

Of note for this clonotype: An end of the junction differs from the germline gene, which may be a read error. The gene calls are TRBV20-1 and TRBJ2-1, with TRBD2 as a possible D gene (6 bases). Germline loops: CDR1 DFQATT, CDR2 SNEGSKA (reference sequence). This CDR3 has 15 amino acids. CDR3 sequence: CSARLAGGVSNEQFF. The CDR3 region has the DNA TGTAGTGCTAGATTAGCCGGGGGAGTCTCAAATGAGCAGTTCTTC.

The chain uses TRBV9 and TRBJ2-3, with 11 positions matching TRBD2. CDR1 and CDR2 from the germline V gene are SGDLS and YYNGEE. The CDR3 extends over 19 amino acids. V gave up 4 bases and J gave up 2 bases; unmatched junction bases: 15. The CDR3 DNA reads TGTGCCAGCAGCCCCCAGATGGGACTAGCGGTGGGGAACACAGATACGCAGTATTTT. Protein product: CASSPQMGLAVGNTDTQYF.

Regarding this clonotype: At one end the junction does not follow the germline gene, possibly because of a read error. This sequence joins TRBV11-3 and TRBJ1-5; the D is unclear. CDR3 length equals 13 residues. Germline V gene sequence: CDR1 SGHNT, CDR2 YENEEA. The CDR3 region has the DNA TGTGCCTGCAGCTTCGCGTGCAATCAACCCCAGCATTTT. The encoded protein is CACSFACNQPQHF.

This clonotype came up a few times. Being one base from a much bigger clone, this may be a read error. V usage is TRBV6-5 and J usage is TRBJ2-1, with D perhaps TRBD1 (6 bases). The CDR3 spans 13 residues. CDR1 is MNHEY, CDR2 SVGAGI, per germline. The V end was cut by 7 bases, the J end by 11 bases, with 18 bases between. CDR3 protein: CASTEDEGDKQFF. In nucleotides, the CDR3 is TGTGCCAGCACCGAGGACGAGGGGGATAAGCAGTTCTTC.

Note on this clonotype: Since a much larger clone is just one base distant, this may be a read error. The V and J genes are TRBV11-3 and TRBJ2-1; D tentatively reads TRBD1 or TRBD2 (7 bases each). The CDR3 has 11 amino acids. Per the germline V gene, CDR1 is SGHNT and CDR2 is YENEEA. The CDR3 here is CASRPGRGLVF. CDR3 coding DNA: TGTGCCAGCCGCCCGGGGAGGGGGCTCGTCTTC.

J is TRBJ2-2 and V is TRBV6-6; 10 nucleotides line up with TRBD2. The CDR3 has 15 amino acids. The germline V gene has CDR1 MNHNY and CDR2 SVGAGI (reference sequence). V lost 6 bases, J lost 17 bases, and 18 bases stayed unmatched. CDR3: CASRSGRVRTGEPFF. The CDR3 DNA reads as TGTGCCAGCAGGAGCGGGAGGGTACGAACAGGGGAGCCATTTTTT.

This clonotype has only a few counts. Germline is not matched at one junction end, which may reflect a read error. V and J are TRBV11-2 and TRBJ2-1; the match to TRBD2 covers 8 bases. This CDR3 has 15 amino acids. Germline CDR1 and CDR2: SGHAT and FQNNGV. DNA of the CDR3: TGTACCAGTAGCTTAGAGACGGGGGGGCTCTATGAGCAGTTCTTC. Translated: CTSSLETGGLYEQFF.

This clonotype came up a few times. An end of the junction does not agree with germline; a read error may underlie this. The V and J genes are TRBV11-2 and TRBJ2-3; D could derive from TRBD1 or TRBD2 (5 bases each). The CDR3 consists of 14 residues. CDR1 and CDR2 (germline): SGHAT, FQNNGV. The CDR3 protein is CASSLYRGPDTQYF. DNA of the CDR3: TGTGCAAGCAGCTTATATCGGGGACCGGATACGCAGTATTTT.

The V call is TRBV6-2 or TRBV6-3, the J call TRBJ1-5, with a tentative D call TRBD1 (6 bases). V lost 8 bases and J 10 bases, leaving 21 bases between the germline ends. Per germline, CDR1 MNHEY and CDR2 SVGEGT. The CDR3 loop spans 14 amino acids. The CDR3: CASGRAGARQPQHF. For the CDR3, the DNA is TGTGCCAGCGGCAGGGCGGGGGCGAGGCAACCCCAGCATTTT.

V usage is TRBV20-1 and J usage is TRBJ2-7, with D uncertain. Germline V gene lookup returns CDR1 DFQATT and CDR2 SNEGSKA (reference sequence). The V end was cut by 4 bases, the J end by 7 bases, with 20 bases between. The length of the CDR3 is 14 residues. The CDR3, as DNA: TGCAGTGCTACCCTCCCGCAGGCGGTAGGAGAGCAGTACTTC. Residues: CSATLPQAVGEQYF.

Remarks on this clonotype: A read error may account for a junction end that differs from germline. V and J are TRBV6-5 and TRBJ1-1, with TRBD1 matching over 9 bases. The V gene's germline CDR1 is MNHEY and CDR2 SVGAGI. This CDR3 comprises 13 residues. CDR3 nucleotide sequence: TGTGTCAGCAGACGGGACAGGGTCACTGAAGCTTTCTTT. Its protein product is CVSRRDRVTEAFF.

Comment on this clonotype: The conserved final phenylalanine or tryptophan is absent from the CDR3, which likely points to a read error. V usage is TRBV6-5 and J usage is TRBJ2-1; TRBD2 matches at 8 bases. V was clipped by 6 bases and J by 12 bases; unmatched bases: 7. This CDR3 is 12 amino acids long. Germline CDR1 and CDR2: MNHEY and SVGAGI. Written as DNA, the CDR3 is TGTGCCAGCAGATTAGCTCGGGGGGGGCAGTTCTTA. Translated, it gives CASRLARGGQFL.

This clonotype was counted only a few times. The gene calls are TRBV29-1 and TRBJ2-5; D is possibly TRBD1 (6 bases). Trimming cost V 6 bases and J 9 bases, with 20 bases left between them. The CDR3 is made up of 13 amino acids. Per germline, CDR1 SQVTM and CDR2 ANQGSEA. The CDR3 reads CSVADRFQEAQYF. The DNA for the CDR3 is TGCAGCGTCGCCGACAGGTTCCAGGAGGCCCAGTACTTC.

A word on this clonotype: A read error may account for a junction end that differs from germline. The CDR3 loop reads CASSQSWGRDEHFF. The CDR3, as DNA: TGTGCCAGCAGCCAGAGCTGGGGGAGGGATGAGCACTTCTTC. V gene TRBV13 combines with J gene TRBJ2-1; 7 positions agree with TRBD2. Germline V gene data show CDR1 as PRHDT and CDR2 as FYEKMQ (reference sequence). The CDR3 is made up of 14 amino acids.

About this clonotype: A junction boundary mismatches the germline segment, possibly from a read error. This chain uses TRBV6-2 or TRBV6-3 with TRBJ1-2; D call uncertain. This CDR3 comprises 11 residues. Germline V gene sequence: CDR1 MNHEY, CDR2 SVGEGT. This CDR3 reads CTSASGYDYTF. The CDR3 coding sequence is TGTACCAGCGCATCGGGGTATGACTACACCTTC.

This clonotype was detected once. Mismatch with germline at one junction end may stem from a read error. The J gene is TRBJ2-7, the V gene TRBV6-5; 12 bases are shared with TRBD2. There are 18 residues in the CDR3. Germline CDR1 MNHEY, CDR2 SVGAGI. The CDR3 DNA reads as TGTGCCAGCAGTCACTCTGGACTAGCGGGACCCCCAGGGTCCGAGCAGTACTTC. Translating it yields CASSHSGLAGPPGSEQYF.

This clonotype was counted only a few times. Here the CDR3 omits its conserved ending phenylalanine or tryptophan, so a read error is the likely source. No DNA is shown, since the ends of the CDR3 on it are uncertain; the CDR3 is the one TCRdb lists. V is TRBV7-9 and J is TRBJ2-7. Germline loops: CDR1 SEHNR, CDR2 FQNEAQ (reference sequence). From its first to its last residue, the CDR3 has 12 amino acids. CDR3 in amino acids: CASSSGLTTKYL.

The sample holds a few counts of this clonotype. This may come from a read error, since a much larger clone is one base off. This chain connects TRBV6-1 to TRBJ2-7, with 7 bases that match TRBD2. The V gene's germline CDR1 is MNHNS and CDR2 SASEGT. Unmatched junction bases numbered 6, after V lost 6 bases and J lost 1 base. This CDR3 region has 14 residues. CDR3 DNA: TGTGCCAGCAGGCGACGGGGGGATTCCTACGAGCAGTACTTC. Translated, it gives CASRRRGDSYEQYF.

This clonotype was counted a few times. It may be a read error: a sequence one base away is much more abundant. V and J are TRBV12-3 or TRBV12-4 and TRBJ2-1; TRBD1 matches 11 bases. After removal of 6 bases from V and 9 bases from J, the junction contained 16 bases not matched to a gene. The CDR3 runs to 17 residues. Here the CDR3 reads CASRGRTGGSWNTEQFF. The CDR3 DNA follows: TGTGCCAGCAGGGGTCGGACAGGGGGCTCTTGGAACACTGAGCAGTTCTTC.

Details on this clonotype: Compared with germline, one end of the junction differs, possibly owing to a read error. The gene calls are TRBV11-1 and TRBJ2-7, with D maybe TRBD1 (6 bases). CDR1 is SGHAT, CDR2 FQDESV, per germline (reference sequence). The CDR3 extends over 15 amino acids. The CDR3 bases are TGTGCCAGCAGCTCCTCCGGGACAAGAACCTACGAGCAGTATTTC. Protein sequence: CASSSSGTRTYEQYF.

This clonotype turned up a few times. This may stem from a read error, because a much larger clone lies one nucleotide away. The chain is built from TRBV7-9 and TRBJ2-5; D tentatively fits TRBD1 or TRBD2 (5 bases each). The CDR3 is 15 amino acids. Per germline, CDR1 SEHNR and CDR2 FQNEAQ (reference sequence). Trimming pared 1 base from V and 4 bases from J, leaving 13 bases between. CDR3 DNA: TGTGCCAGCAGCTTAGTCGCGAGGGGCCGAGAGACCCAGTACTTC. This gives the protein CASSLVARGRETQYF.

This clonotype was counted only a few times. One end of the junction fails to match germline, which may point to a read error. V is TRBV29-1 and J is TRBJ1-2; no reliable D call. The CDR3 spans 16 residues. CDR1 and CDR2 from the germline V gene are SQVTM and ANQGSEA. The CDR3: CRVVPYQSSGEDGYTF. For the CDR3, the DNA is TGTAGGGTTGTCCCCTATCAATCATCGGGAGAAGATGGCTACACCTTC.

With respect to this clonotype: The junction and the germline gene differ at one end; a read error may be behind it. The CDR3 DNA reads as TGTGTCAATAGCCAAGTCTTTAGCGGGACGGGGTGGAATGAGCAGTTCTTC. It yields the protein CVNSQVFSGTGWNEQFF. This sequence joins TRBV4-1 and TRBJ2-1; 8 positions agree with TRBD2. The CDR3 is 17 amino acids. Germline CDR1 and CDR2: MGHRA and YSYEKL.

The chain employs TRBV24-1 and TRBJ1-5, with D maybe TRBD1 (6 bases). This CDR3 comprises 17 residues. V shed 4 bases and J shed 3 bases, with 18 bases lying between them. CDR1 KGHDR and CDR2 SFDVKD come from the germline V gene. CDR3 region: CATSESGQRAVNQPQHF. Written as DNA, the CDR3 is TGTGCCACCAGTGAATCCGGACAGCGGGCGGTCAATCAGCCCCAGCATTTT.

A note on this clonotype: Sequence at one end of the junction differs from germline and may be a read error. The chain links TRBV9 to TRBJ1-5; TRBD1 is a possible D gene (5 bases). The CDR3 has 15 amino acids. Germline values: CDR1 SGDLS, CDR2 YYNGEE. CDR3 region: CVSSVGHGHNQPQHF. In nucleotides, the CDR3 is TGTGTCAGCAGCGTAGGACATGGTCACAATCAGCCCCAGCATTTT.

Only a few counts were recorded for this clonotype. Its ends do not fully match the called genes, so a read error is possible. The chain couples TRBV11-2 to TRBJ1-2; no reliable D call. The CDR3 has 13 amino acids. CDR1 is SGHAT and CDR2 is FQNNGV in the germline V gene. CDR3 sequence: CANSGSGLYGYTF. CDR3 in DNA: TGTGCCAACAGCGGATCCGGGCTCTATGGTTACACCTTC.

The table lists this clonotype with a count of one. At one end, the junction sequence differs from germline, possibly due to a read error. This chain uses TRBV29-1 with TRBJ2-3; perhaps TRBD2 as D (6 bases). CDR3 length: 14 amino acids. Germline CDR1 SQVTM, CDR2 ANQGSEA. The CDR3 is CSARREFGTDTHYF. The CDR3 DNA sequence: TGCAGCGCGAGACGGGAGTTCGGCACTGATACGCACTATTTT.

Here the CDR3 reads CSASFQQGSGEQYF. The CDR3 DNA reads as TGCAGTGCTAGTTTTCAACAGGGGTCCGGGGAGCAGTACTTC. The V and J genes are TRBV20-1 and TRBJ2-7, with 7 bases fitting TRBD1. The ends lost 3 bases at V and 7 bases at J; junction bases unmatched: 12. The CDR3 extends over 14 amino acids. The germline V gene encodes CDR1 DFQATT and CDR2 SNEGSKA (reference sequence).

As for this clonotype: Without the conserved terminal phenylalanine or tryptophan, this CDR3 likely stems from a read error. The chain links TRBV7-8 to TRBJ1-1, with 8 bases lining up with TRBD1. V lost 4 bases, J lost 5 bases, and 15 bases stayed unmatched. The CDR3 is 17 residues long. In germline, CDR1 is SGHVS, CDR2 FQNEAQ. CDR3 bases: TGTGCCAGCAGCTCCGGGACAGGCGACTTAAGGAGAACTGAAGCTTTCCTT. Translating gives CASSSGTGDLRRTEAFL.

This clonotype has just a few counts. A much larger clone lies a single base off, so this may be a read error. This chain uses TRBV28 with TRBJ2-1, with D tentatively TRBD2 (6 bases). The CDR3 runs to 15 residues. The V gene's germline CDR1 is MDHEN and CDR2 SYDVKM. The CDR3 sequence: CVSRSGGADINEQFF. The CDR3 DNA is TGTGTCAGCAGGTCGGGCGGGGCGGACATCAATGAGCAGTTCTTC.